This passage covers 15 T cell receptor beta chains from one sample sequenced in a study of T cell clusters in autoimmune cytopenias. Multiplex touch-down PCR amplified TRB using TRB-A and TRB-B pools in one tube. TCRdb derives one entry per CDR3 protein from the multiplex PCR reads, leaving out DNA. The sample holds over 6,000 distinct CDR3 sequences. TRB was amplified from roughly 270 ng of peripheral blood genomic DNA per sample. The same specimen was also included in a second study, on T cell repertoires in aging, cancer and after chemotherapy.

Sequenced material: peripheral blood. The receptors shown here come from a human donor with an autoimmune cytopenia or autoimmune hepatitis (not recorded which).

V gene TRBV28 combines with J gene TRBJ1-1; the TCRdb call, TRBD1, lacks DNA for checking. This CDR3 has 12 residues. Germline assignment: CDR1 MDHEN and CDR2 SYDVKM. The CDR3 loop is CASSFSKWGAFF.

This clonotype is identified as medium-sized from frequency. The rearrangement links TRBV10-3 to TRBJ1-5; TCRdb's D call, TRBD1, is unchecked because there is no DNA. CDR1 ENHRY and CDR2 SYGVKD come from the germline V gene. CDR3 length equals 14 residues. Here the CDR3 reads CAISDGQGYQPQHF.

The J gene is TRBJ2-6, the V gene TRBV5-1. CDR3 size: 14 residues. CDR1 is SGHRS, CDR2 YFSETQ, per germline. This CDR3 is CASSLDTAANVLTF.

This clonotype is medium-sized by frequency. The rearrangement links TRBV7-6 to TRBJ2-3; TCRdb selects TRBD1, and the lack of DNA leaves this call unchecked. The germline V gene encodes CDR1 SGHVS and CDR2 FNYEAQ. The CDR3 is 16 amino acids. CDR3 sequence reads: CASSRGNSLSTDTQYF.

CDR3 residues: CAISRDRAGNQPQHF. The V gene is TRBV10-3, the J gene TRBJ1-5; TCRdb designates TRBD1, a call that cannot be tested without DNA. CDR3 length: 15 residues. The V gene's germline CDR1 is ENHRY and CDR2 SYGVKD.

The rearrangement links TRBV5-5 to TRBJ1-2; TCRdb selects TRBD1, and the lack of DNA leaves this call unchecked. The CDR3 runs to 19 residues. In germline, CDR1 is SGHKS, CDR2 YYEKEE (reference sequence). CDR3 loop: CASSSLGAAGTGTGEGYTF.

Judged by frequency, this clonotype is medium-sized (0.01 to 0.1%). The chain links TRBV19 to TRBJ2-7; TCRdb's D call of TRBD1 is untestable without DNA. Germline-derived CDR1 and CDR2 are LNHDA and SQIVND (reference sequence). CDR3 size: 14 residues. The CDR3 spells CASSLTTVSYEQYF.

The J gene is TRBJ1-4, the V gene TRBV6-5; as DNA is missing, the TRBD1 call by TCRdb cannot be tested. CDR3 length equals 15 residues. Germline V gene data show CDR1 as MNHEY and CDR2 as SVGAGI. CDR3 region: CASSDKSQGEEKLFF.

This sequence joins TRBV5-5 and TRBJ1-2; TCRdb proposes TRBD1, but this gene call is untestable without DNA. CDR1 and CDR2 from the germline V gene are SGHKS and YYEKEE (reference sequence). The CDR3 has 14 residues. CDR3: CASSRDRVDYGYTF.

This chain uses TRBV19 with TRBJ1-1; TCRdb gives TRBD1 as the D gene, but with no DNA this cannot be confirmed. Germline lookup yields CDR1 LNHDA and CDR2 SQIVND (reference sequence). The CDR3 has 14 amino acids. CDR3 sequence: CASSTGRRDTEAFF.

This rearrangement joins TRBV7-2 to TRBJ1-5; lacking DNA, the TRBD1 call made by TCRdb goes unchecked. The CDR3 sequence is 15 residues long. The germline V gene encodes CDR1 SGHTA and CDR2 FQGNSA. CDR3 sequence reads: CASSFRGFSNQPQHF.

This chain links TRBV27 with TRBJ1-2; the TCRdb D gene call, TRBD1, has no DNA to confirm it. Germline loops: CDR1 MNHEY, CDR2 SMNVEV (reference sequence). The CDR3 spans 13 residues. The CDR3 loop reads CASSPSANYGYTF.

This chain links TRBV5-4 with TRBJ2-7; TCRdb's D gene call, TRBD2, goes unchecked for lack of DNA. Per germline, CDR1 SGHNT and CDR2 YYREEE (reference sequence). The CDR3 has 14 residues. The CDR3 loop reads CASSLWDYSYEQYF.

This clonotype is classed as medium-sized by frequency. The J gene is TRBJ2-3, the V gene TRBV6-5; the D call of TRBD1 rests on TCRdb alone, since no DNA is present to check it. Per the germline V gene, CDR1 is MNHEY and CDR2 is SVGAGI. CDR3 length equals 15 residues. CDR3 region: CASSPGQGITDTQYF.

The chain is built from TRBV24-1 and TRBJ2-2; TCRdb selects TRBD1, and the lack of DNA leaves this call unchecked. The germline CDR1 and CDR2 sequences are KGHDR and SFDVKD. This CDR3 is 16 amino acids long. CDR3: CATSDPKTGSTGELFF.